The T cell receptor (beta chain) under discussion was sequenced for a study of T cell changes during pregnancy in multiple sclerosis. This table comes from immunoSEQ multiplex PCR, and its TCRdb copy is limited to in-frame clones, with some not included. Here the sample spans some 94,000 clones, more than 85% being singletons. Germline CDR1 and CDR2: SNHLY and FYNNEI. Trimming cost V 3 bases and J 1 base, with 13 bases left between them. The CDR3 has 16 residues. In this sample, this clone turned up a few times. The sequencing here drew on peripheral blood, taken in the first trimester of pregnancy. This TCR came from a female donor with multiple sclerosis, enrolled in a pregnancy study. The chain carries TRBV2 and TRBJ1-5; D unclear. CDR3 in DNA: TGTGCCAGCAGTGATTGGGAGGGAGTAAGCAATCAGCCCCAGCATTTT. Translated: CASSDWEGVSNQPQHF.